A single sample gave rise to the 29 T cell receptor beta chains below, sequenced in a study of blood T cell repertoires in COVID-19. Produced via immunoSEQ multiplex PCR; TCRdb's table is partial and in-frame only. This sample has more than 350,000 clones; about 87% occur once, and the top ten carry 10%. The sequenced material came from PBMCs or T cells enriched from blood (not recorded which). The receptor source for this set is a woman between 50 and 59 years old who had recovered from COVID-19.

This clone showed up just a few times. The CDR3 DNA reads as TGTGCCAGCAGCTTAAATCCTACTAGCGGGGTTCTCTCCTACAATGAGCAGTTCTTC. This gives the protein CASSLNPTSGVLSYNEQFF. The V call is TRBV7-3, the J call TRBJ2-1, with TRBD2 matching 10 bases. This CDR3 region has 19 residues. Looked up from germline, CDR1 is SGHTA and CDR2 is FQGTGA. V lost 1 base, J lost 0 bases, and 9 bases stayed unmatched.

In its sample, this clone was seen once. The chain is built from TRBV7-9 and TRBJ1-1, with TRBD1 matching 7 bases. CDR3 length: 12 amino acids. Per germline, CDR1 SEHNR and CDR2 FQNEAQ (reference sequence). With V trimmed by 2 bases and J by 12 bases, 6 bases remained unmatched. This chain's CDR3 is CASSLLDRETFF. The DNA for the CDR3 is TGTGCCAGCAGCTTATTAGACAGGGAAACTTTCTTT.

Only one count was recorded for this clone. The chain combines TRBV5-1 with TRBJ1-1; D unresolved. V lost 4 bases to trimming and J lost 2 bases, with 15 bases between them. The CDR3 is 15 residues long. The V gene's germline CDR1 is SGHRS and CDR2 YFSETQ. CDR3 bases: TGCGCCAGCAGCCAGAATTTCGCGACAAACACTGAAGCTTTCTTT. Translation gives CASSQNFATNTEAFF.

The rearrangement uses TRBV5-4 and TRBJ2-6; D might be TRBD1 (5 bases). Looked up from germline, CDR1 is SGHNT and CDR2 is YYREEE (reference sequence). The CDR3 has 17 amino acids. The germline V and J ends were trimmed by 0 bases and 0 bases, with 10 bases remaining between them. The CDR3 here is CASSLGQGSSGANVLTF. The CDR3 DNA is TGTGCCAGCAGCTTGGGGCAGGGTTCCTCTGGGGCCAACGTCCTGACTTTC.

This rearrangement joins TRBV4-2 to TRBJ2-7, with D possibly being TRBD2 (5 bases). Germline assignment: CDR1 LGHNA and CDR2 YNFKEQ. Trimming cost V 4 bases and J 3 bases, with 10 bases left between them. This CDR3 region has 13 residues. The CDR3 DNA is TGTGCCAGCAGCCGAGAACGGGGCTACGAGCAGTACTTC. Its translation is CASSRERGYEQYF.

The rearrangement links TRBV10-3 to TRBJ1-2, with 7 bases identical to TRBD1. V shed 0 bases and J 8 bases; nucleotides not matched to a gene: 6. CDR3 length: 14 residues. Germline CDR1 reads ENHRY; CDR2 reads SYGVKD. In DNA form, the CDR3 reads TGTGCCATCAGTGAGTCGAGGGGGCTCGAAGGCTACACCTTC. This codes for CAISESRGLEGYTF.

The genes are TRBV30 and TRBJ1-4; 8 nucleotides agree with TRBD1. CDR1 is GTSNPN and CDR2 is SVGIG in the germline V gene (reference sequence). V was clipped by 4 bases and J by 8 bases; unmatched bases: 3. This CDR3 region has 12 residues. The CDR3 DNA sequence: TGTGCCTGGAATGCAGGGGGCGAAAAACTGTTTTTT. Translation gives CAWNAGGEKLFF. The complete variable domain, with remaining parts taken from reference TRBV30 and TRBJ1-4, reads SQTIHQWPATLVQPVGSPLSLECTVEGTSNPNLYWYRQAAGRGLQLLFYSVGIGQISSEVPQNLSASRPQDRQFILSSKKLLLSDSGFYLCAWNAGGEKLFFGSGTQLSVL.

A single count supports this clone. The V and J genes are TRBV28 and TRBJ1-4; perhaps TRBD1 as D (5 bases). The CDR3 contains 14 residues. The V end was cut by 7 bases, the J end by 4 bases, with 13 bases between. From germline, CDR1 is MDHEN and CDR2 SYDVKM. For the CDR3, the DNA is TGTGCCAGCACCACAGACAGCGATAATGAAAAACTGTTTTTT. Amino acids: CASTTDSDNEKLFF.

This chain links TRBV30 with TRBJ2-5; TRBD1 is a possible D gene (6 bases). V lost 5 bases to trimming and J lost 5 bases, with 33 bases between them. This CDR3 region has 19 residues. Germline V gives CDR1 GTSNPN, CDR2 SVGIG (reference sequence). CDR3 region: CAWPPTGTSLSDGAETQYF. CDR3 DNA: TGTGCCTGGCCTCCAACAGGGACATCCCTTTCGGATGGAGCGGAGACCCAGTACTTC.

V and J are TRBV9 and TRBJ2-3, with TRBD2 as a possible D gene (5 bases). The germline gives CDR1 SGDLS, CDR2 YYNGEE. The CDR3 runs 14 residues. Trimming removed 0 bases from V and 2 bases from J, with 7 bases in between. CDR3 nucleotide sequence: TGTGCCAGCAGCGTAGACGGGGACACAGATACGCAGTATTTT. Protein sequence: CASSVDGDTDTQYF.

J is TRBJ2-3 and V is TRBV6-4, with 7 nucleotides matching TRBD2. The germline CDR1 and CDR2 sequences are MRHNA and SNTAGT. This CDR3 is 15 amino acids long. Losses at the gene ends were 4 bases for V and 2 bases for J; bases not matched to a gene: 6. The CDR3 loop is CASSAERGPTDTQYF. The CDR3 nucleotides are TGTGCCAGCAGTGCGGAGCGGGGCCCCACAGATACGCAGTATTTT.

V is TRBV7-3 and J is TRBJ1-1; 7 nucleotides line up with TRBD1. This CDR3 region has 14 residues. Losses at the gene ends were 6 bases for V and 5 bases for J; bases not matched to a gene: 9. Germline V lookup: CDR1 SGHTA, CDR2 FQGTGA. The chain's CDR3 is CASSRQGGDTEAFF. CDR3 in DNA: TGTGCCAGCAGTCGACAGGGCGGGGATACTGAAGCTTTCTTT.

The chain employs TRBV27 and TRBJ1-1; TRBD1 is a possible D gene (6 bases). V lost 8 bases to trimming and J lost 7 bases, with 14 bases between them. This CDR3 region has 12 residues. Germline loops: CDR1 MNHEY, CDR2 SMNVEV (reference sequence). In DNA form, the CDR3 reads TGTGCCAGCGGGTACAGGGAATATGAAGCTTTCTTT. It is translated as CASGYREYEAFF.

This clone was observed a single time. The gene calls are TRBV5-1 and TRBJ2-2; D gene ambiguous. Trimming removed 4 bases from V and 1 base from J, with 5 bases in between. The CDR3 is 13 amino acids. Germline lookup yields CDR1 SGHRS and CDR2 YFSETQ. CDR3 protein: CASSQQNTGELFF. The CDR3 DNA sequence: TGCGCCAGCAGCCAACAGAACACCGGGGAGCTGTTTTTT.

This CDR3 is CASGGKNNEKLFF. CDR3 bases: TGTGCCAGCGGCGGAAAAAATAATGAAAAACTGTTTTTT. The chain links TRBV11-1 to TRBJ1-4; D gene uncertain. V was shortened by 8 bases and J by 4 bases, with 11 bases between the two germline ends. In germline, CDR1 is SGHAT, CDR2 FQDESV (reference sequence). CDR3 length: 13 residues.

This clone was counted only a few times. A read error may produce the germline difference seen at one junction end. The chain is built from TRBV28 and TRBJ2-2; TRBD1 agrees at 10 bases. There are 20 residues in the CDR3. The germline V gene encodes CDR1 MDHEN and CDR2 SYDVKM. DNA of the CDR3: TGTGCCAGCAGTTTATGGAGAAACGACAGGGGGCTAGCGAACAGCGGGGAGCTGTTTTTT. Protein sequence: CASSLWRNDRGLANSGELFF.

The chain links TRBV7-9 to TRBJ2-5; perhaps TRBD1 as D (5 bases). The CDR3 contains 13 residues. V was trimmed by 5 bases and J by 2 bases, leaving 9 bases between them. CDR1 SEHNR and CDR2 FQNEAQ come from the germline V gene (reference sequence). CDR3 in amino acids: CASSRTPQETQYF. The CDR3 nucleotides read TGTGCCAGCAGCCGGACACCTCAAGAGACCCAGTACTTC.

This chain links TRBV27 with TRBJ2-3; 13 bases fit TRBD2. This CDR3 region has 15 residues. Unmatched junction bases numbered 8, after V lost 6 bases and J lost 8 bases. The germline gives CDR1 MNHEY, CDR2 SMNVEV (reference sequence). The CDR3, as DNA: TGTGCCAGCAGGAGACTAGCGGGGGGCCAGGTTACGCAGTATTTT. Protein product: CASRRLAGGQVTQYF.

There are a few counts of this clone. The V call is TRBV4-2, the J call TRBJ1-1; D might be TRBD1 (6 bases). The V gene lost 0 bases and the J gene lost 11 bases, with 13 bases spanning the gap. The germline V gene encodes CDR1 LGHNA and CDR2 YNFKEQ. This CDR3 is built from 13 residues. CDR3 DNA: TGTGCCAGCAGCCAAGAGTTGGGGACACTGGCTTTCTTT. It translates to CASSQELGTLAFF.

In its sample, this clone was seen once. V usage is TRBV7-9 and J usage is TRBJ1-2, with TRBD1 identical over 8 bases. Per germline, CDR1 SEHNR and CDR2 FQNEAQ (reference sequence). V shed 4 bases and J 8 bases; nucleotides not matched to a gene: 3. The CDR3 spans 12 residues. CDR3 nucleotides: TGTGCCAGCAGCTCAGGGGGCCCAGGCTACACCTTC. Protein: CASSSGGPGYTF.

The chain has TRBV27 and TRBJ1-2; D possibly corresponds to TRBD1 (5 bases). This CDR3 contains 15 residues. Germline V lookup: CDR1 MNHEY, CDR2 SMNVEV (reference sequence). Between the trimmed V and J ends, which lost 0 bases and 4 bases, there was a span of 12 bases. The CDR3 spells CASSLSGVRGYGYTF. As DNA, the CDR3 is TGTGCCAGCAGTTTATCAGGGGTAAGGGGCTATGGCTACACCTTC.

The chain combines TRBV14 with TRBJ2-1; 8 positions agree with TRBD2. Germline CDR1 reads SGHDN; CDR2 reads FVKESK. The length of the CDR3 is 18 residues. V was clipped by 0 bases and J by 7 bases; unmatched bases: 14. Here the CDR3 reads CASSQDLSRGGRTNEQFF. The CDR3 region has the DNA TGTGCCAGCAGCCAAGATCTGAGTCGGGGGGGGCGAACAAATGAGCAGTTCTTC.

Here the CDR3 reads CASSPRLAGEQYF. CDR3 DNA sequence: TGTGCCAGCTCACCTAGACTAGCCGGCGAGCAGTACTTC. The chain has TRBV18 and TRBJ2-7, with TRBD2 matching 7 bases. The germline CDR1 and CDR2 sequences are KGHSH and LQKENI. The trim removed 3 bases at V and 6 bases at J, leaving 5 bases unmatched. The CDR3 runs 13 residues.

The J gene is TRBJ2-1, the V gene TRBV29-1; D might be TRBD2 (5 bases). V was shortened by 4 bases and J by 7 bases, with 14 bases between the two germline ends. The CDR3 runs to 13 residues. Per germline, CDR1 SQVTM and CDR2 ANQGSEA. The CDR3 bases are TGCAGCGTTGTGGGCGCGACTATAAATGAGCAGTTCTTC. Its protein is CSVVGATINEQFF.

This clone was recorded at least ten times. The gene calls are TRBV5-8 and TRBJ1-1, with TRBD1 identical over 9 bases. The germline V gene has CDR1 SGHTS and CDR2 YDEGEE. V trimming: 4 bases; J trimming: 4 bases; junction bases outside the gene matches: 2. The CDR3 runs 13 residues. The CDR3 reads CASSATGGTEAFF. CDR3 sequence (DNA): TGTGCCAGCAGCGCGACAGGGGGCACTGAAGCTTTCTTT.

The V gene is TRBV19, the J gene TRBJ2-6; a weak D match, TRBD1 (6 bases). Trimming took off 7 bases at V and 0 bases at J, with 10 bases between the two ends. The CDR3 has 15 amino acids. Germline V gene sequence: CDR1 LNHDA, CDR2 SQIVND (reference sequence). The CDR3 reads CASTPGDSGANVLTF. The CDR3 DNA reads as TGTGCCAGTACCCCAGGGGACTCTGGGGCCAACGTCCTGACTTTC.

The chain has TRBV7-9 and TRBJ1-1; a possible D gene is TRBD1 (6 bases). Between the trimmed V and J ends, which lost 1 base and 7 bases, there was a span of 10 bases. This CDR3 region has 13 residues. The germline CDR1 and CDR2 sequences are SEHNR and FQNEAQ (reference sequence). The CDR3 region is CASSLDRGSEAFF. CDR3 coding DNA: TGTGCCAGCAGCTTAGATAGGGGGAGTGAAGCTTTCTTT.

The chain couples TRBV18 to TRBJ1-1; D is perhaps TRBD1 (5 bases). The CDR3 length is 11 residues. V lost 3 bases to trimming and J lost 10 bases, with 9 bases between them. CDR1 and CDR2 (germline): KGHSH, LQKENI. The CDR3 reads CASSPGRGAFF. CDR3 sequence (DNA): TGTGCCAGCTCACCCGGGAGGGGAGCTTTCTTT.

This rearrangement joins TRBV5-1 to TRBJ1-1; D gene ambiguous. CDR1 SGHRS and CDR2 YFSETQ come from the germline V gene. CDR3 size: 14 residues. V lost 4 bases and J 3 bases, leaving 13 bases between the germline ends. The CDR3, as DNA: TGCGCCAGCAGCCGTTACGGGAGCGACACTGAAGCTTTCTTT. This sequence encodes CASSRYGSDTEAFF.